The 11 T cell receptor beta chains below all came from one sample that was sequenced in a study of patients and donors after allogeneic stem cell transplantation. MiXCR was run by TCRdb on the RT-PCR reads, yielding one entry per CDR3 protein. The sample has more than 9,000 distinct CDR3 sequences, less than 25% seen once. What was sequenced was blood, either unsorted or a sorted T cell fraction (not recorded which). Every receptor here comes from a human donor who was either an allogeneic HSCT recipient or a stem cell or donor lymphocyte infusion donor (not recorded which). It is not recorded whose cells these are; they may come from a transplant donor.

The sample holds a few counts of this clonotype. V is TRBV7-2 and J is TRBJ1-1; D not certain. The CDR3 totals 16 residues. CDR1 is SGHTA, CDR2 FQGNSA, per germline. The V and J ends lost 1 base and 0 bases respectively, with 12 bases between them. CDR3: CASSLVAALMNTEAFF. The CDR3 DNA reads TGTGCCAGCAGCTTAGTCGCTGCTCTCATGAACACTGAAGCTTTCTTT.

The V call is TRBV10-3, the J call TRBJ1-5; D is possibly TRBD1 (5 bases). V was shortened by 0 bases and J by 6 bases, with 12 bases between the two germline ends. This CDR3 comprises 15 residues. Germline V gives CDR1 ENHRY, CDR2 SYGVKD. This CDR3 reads CAISESTAGLQPQHF. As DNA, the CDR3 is TGTGCCATCAGTGAGTCTACGGCAGGGCTTCAGCCCCAGCATTTT.

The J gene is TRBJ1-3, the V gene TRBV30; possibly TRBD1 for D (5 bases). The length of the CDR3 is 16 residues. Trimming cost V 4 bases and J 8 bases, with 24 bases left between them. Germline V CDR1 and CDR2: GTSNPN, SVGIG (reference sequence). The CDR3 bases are TGTGCCTGGAACCGGGACGCCCGTGGGGGAATGGACACCATATATTTT. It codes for CAWNRDARGGMDTIYF.

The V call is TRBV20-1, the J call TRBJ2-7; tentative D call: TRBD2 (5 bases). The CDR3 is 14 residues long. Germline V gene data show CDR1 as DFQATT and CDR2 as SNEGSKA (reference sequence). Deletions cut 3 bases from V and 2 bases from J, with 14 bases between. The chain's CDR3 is CSASTVRDPYEQYF. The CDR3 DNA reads TGCAGTGCTAGTACTGTCCGGGATCCCTACGAGCAGTACTTC.

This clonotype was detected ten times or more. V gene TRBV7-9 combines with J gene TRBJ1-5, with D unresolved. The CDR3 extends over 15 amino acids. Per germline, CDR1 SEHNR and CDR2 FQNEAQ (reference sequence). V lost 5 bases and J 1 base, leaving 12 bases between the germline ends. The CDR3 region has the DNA TGTGCCAGCAGCCGCGATCTGGGGAGCAATCAGCCCCAGCATTTT. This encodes CASSRDLGSNQPQHF.

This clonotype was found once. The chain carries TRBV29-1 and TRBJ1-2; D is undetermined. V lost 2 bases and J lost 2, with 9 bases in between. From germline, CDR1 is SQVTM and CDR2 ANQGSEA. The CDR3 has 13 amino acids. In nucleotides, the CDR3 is TGCAGCGTTGAACGCCAGGCCAACTATGGCTACACCTTC. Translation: CSVERQANYGYTF.

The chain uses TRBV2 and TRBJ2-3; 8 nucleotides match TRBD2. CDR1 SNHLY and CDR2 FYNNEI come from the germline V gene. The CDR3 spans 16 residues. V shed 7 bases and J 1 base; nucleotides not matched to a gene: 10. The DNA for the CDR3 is TGTGCCAGCACCCGATGGGCGGGGGGACGCACAGATACGCAGTATTTT. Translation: CASTRWAGGRTDTQYF.

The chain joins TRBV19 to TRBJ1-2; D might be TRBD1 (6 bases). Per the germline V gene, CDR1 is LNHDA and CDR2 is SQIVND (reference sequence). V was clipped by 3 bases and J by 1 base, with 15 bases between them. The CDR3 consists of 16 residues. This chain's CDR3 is CASSIGTGNSNYGYTF. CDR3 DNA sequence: TGTGCCAGTAGTATCGGCACAGGGAACAGTAACTATGGCTACACCTTC.

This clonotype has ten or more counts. The CDR3 nucleotides read TGTGCCAGCAGCTTCCCAATTTTGACAGGGGGTATTGAAAATGAAAAACTGTTTTTT. Its protein is CASSFPILTGGIENEKLFF. V and J are TRBV7-9 and TRBJ1-4; 9 bases agree with TRBD1. Trimming took 3 bases from V and 5 from J; bases not matched to a gene: 16. This CDR3 spans 19 amino acids. The germline gives CDR1 SEHNR, CDR2 FQNEAQ (reference sequence).

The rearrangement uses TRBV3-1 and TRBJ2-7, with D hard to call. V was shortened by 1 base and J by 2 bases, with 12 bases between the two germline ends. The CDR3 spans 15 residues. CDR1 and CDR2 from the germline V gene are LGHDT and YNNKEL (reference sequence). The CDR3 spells CASSQVFGPTYEQYF. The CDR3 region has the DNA TGTGCCAGCAGCCAAGTTTTTGGGCCAACCTACGAGCAGTACTTC.

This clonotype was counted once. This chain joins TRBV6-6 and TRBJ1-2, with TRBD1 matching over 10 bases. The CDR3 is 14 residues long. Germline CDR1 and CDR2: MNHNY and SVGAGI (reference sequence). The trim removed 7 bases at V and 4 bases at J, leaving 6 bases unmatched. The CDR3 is CASNRGQGTYGYTF. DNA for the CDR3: TGTGCCAGCAATAGGGGACAGGGGACCTATGGCTACACCTTC.